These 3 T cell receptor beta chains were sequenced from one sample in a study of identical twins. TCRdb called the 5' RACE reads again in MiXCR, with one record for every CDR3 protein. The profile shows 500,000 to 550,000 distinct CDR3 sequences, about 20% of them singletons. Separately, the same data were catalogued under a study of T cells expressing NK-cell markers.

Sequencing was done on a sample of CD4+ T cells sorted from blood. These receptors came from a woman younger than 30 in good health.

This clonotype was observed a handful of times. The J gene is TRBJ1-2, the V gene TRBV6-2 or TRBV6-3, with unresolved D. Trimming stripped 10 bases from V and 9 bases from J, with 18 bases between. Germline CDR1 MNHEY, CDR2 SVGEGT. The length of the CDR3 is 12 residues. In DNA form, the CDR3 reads TGTGCCACCAAGGAGGGAACGGCAAGCTACACCTTC. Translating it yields CATKEGTASYTF.

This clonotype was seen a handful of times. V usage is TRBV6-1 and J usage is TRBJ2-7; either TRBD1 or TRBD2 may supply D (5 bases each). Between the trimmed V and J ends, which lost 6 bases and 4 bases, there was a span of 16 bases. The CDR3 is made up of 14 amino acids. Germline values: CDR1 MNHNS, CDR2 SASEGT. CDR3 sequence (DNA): TGTGCCAGCAGCCCAGACGGGACGTTTTACGAGCAGTACTTC. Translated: CASSPDGTFYEQYF.

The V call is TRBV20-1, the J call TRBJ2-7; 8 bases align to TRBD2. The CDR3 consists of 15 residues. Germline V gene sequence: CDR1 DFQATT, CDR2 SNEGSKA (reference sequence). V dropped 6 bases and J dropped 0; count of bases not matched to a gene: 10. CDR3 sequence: CSAQTSGLSSYEQYF. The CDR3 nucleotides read TGCAGTGCCCAAACTAGCGGCCTTAGCTCCTACGAGCAGTACTTC.